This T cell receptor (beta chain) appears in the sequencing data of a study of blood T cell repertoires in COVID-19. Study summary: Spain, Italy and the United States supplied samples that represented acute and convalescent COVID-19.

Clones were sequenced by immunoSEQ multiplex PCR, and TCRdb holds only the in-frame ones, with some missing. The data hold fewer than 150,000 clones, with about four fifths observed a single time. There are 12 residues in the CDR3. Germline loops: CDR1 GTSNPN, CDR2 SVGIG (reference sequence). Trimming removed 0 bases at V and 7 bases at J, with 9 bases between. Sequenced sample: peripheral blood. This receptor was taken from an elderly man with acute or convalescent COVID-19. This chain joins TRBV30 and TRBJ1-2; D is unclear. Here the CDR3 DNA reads TGTGCCTGGAGTGTTGCCCCCGGTGGCTACACCTTC. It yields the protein CAWSVAPGGYTF.